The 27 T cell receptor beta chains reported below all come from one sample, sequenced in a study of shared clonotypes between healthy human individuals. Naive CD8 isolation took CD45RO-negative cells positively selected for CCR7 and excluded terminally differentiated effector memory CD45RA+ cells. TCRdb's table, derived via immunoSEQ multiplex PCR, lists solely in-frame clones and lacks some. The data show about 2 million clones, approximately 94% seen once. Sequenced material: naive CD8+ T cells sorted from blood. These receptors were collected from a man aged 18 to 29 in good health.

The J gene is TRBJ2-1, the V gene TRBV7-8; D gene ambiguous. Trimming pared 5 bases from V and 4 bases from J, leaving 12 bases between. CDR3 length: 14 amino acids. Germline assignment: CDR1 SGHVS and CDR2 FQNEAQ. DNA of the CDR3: TGTGCCAGCAGCCCACGGGCCCTGTACAATGAGCAGTTCTTC. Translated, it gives CASSPRALYNEQFF.

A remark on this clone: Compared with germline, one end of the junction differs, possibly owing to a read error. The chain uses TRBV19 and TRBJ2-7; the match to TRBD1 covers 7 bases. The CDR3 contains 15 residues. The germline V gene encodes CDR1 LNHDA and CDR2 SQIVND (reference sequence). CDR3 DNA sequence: TGTGCCAGTAGTTATACAGGGGCCGCCTCCGACGAGCAGTACTTC. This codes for CASSYTGAASDEQYF.

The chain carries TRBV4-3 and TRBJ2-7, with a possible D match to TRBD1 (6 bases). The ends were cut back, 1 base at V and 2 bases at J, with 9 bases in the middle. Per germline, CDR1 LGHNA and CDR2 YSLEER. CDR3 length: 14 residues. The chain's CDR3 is CASSQAGAPYEQYF. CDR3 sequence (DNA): TGCGCCAGCAGCCAAGCAGGGGCGCCCTACGAGCAGTACTTC.

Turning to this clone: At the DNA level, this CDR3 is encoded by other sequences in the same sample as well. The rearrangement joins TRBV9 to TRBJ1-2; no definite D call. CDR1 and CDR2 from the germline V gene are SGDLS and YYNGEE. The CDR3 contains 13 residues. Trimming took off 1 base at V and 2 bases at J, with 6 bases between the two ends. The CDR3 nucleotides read TGTGCCAGCAGCGTAACGGACAACTATGGCTACACCTTC. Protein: CASSVTDNYGYTF. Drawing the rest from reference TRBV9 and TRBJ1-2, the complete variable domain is DSGVTQTPKHLITATGQRVTLRCSPRSGDLSVYWYQQSLDQGLQFLIQYYNGEERAKGNILERFSAQQFPDLHSELNLSSLELGDSALYFCASSVTDNYGYTFGSGTRLTVV.

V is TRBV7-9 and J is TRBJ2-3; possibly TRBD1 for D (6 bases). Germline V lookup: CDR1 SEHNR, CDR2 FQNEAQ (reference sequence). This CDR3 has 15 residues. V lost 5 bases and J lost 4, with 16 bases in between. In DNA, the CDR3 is TGTGCCAGCAGCCCGGAAGGGTCAGGGGCAGATACGCAGTATTTT. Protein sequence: CASSPEGSGADTQYF.

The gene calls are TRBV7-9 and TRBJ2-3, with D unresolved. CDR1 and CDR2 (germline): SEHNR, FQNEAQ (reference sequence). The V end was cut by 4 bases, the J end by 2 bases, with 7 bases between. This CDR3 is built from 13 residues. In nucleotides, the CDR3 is TGTGCCAGCAGCTCATGGGACACAGATACGCAGTATTTT. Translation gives CASSSWDTDTQYF.

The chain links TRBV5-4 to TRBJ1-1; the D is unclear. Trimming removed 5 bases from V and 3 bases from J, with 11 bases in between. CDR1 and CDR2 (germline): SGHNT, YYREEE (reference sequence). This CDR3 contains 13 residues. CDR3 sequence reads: CASRMNWDTEAFF. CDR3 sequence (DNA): TGTGCCAGCAGAATGAACTGGGACACTGAAGCTTTCTTT.

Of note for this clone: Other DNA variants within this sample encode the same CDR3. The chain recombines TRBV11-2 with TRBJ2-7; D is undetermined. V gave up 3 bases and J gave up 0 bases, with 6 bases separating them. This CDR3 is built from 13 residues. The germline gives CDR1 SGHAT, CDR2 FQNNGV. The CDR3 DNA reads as TGTGCCAGCAGCTTGGGTGGCTCCTACGAGCAGTACTTC. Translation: CASSLGGSYEQYF.

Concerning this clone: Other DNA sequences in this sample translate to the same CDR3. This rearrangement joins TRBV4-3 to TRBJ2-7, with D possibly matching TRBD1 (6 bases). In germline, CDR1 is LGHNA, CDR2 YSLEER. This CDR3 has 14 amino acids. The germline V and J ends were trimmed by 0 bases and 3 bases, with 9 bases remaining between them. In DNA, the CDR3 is TGCGCCAGCAGCCAAGAGGCCAGGGGCTACGAGCAGTACTTC. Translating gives CASSQEARGYEQYF.

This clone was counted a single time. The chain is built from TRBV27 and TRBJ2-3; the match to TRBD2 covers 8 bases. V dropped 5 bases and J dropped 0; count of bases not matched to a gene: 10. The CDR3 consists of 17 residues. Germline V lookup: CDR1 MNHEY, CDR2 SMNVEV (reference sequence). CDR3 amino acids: CASSPLSGGGSTDTQYF. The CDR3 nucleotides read TGTGCCAGCAGTCCCCTCAGCGGGGGCGGGAGCACAGATACGCAGTATTTT.

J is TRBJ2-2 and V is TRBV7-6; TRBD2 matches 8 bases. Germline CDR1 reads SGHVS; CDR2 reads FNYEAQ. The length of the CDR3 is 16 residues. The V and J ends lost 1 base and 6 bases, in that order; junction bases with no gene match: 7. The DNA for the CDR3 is TGTGCCAGCAGCTTAGACGGGAGGGCTTACGCCGGGGAGCTGTTTTTT. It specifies CASSLDGRAYAGELFF.

The CDR3 loop is CASSQAFGGQDYGYTF. CDR3 nucleotide sequence: TGCGCCAGCAGCCAGGCTTTCGGGGGCCAGGACTATGGCTACACCTTC. This chain links TRBV4-1 with TRBJ1-2, with D perhaps TRBD1 (6 bases). The CDR3 length is 16 residues. The germline V gene encodes CDR1 MGHRA and CDR2 YSYEKL. V lost 3 bases and J lost 3, with 17 bases in between.

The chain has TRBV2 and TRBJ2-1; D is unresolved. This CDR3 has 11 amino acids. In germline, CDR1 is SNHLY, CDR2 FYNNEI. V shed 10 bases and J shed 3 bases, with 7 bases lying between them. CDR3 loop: CAIRVYNEQFF. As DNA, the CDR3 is TGTGCCATAAGAGTCTACAATGAGCAGTTCTTC.

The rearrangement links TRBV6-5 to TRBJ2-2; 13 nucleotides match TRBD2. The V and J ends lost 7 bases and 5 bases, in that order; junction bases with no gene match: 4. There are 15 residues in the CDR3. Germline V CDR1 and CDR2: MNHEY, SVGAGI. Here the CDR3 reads CASTWGLAGTGELFF. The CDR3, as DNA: TGTGCCAGCACCTGGGGACTAGCGGGGACCGGGGAGCTGTTTTTT.

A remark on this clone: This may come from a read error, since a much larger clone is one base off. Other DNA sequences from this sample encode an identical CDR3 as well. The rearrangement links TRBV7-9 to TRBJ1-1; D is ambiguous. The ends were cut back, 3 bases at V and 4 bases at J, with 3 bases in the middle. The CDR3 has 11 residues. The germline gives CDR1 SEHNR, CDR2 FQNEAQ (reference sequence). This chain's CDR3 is CASSFATEAFF. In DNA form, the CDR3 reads TGTGCCAGCAGCTTCGCCACTGAAGCTTTCTTT.

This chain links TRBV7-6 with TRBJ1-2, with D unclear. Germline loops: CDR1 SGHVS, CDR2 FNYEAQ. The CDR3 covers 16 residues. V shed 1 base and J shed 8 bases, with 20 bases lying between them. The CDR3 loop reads CASSLEVATPRDGYTF. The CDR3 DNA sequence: TGTGCCAGCAGCTTAGAGGTTGCGACACCCCGCGACGGCTACACCTTC. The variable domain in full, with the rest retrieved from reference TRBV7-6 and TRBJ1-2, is GAGVSQSPRYKVTKRGQDVALRCDPISGHVSLYWYRQALGQGPEFLTYFNYEAQQDKSGLPNDRFSAERPEGSISTLTIQRTEQRDSAMYRCASSLEVATPRDGYTFGSGTRLTVV.

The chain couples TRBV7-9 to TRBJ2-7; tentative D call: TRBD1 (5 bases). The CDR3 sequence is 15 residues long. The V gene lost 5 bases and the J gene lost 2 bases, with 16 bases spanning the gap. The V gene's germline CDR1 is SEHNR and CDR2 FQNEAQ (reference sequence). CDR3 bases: TGTGCCAGCAGCCCAGATAGGGGAATCCCCTACGAGCAGTACTTC. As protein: CASSPDRGIPYEQYF. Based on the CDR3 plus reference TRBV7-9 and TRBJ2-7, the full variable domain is DTGVSQNPRHKITKRGQNVTFRCDPISEHNRLYWYRQTLGQGPEFLTYFQNEAQLEKSRLLSDRFSAERPKGSFSTLEIQRTEQGDSAMYLCASSPDRGIPYEQYFGPGTRLTVT.

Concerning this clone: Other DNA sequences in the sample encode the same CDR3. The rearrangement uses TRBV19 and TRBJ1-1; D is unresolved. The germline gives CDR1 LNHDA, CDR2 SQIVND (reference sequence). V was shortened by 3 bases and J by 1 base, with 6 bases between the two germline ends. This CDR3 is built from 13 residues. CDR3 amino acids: CASSIGRNTEAFF. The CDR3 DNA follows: TGTGCCAGTAGTATCGGCAGGAACACTGAAGCTTTCTTT. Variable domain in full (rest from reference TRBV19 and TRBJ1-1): DGGITQSPKYLFRKEGQNVTLSCEQNLNHDAMYWYRQDPGQGLRLIYYSQIVNDFQKGDIAEGYSVSREKKESFPLTVTSAQKNPTAFYLCASSIGRNTEAFFGQGTRLTVV.

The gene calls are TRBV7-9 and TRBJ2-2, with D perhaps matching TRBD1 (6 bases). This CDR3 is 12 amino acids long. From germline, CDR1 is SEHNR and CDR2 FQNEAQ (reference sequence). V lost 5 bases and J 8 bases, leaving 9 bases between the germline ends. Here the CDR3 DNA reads TGTGCCAGCAGCACACAGGGAGGGGAGCTGTTTTTT. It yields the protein CASSTQGGELFF.

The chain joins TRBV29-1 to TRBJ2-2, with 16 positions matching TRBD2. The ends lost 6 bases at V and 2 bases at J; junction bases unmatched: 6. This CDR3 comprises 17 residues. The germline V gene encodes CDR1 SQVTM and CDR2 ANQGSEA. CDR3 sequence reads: CSVPGTSGGANTGELFF. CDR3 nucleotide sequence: TGCAGCGTCCCCGGGACTAGCGGGGGGGCAAACACCGGGGAGCTGTTTTTT.

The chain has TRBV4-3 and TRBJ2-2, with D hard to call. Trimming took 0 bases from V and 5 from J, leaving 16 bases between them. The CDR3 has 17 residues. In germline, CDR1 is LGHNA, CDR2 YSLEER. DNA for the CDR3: TGCGCCAGCAGCCAAGAAACCACGGGCGCAGTAACCGGGGAGCTGTTTTTT. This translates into CASSQETTGAVTGELFF.

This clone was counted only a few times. The CDR3 is CASRPSLNTEAFF. In DNA form, the CDR3 reads TGTGCCAGTAGACCAAGCCTGAACACTGAAGCTTTCTTT. The chain joins TRBV19 to TRBJ1-1; D is uncertain. CDR1 and CDR2 (germline): LNHDA, SQIVND (reference sequence). Trimming cost V 6 bases and J 0 bases, with 8 bases left between them. The CDR3 has 13 residues. Variable domain in full (rest from reference TRBV19 and TRBJ1-1): DGGITQSPKYLFRKEGQNVTLSCEQNLNHDAMYWYRQDPGQGLRLIYYSQIVNDFQKGDIAEGYSVSREKKESFPLTVTSAQKNPTAFYLCASRPSLNTEAFFGQGTRLTVV.

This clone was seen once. In DNA, the CDR3 is TGTGCCAGTAGTTTAGGACTAGCGGAACAAGAGACCCAGTACTTC. Its translation is CASSLGLAEQETQYF. V gene TRBV19 combines with J gene TRBJ2-5; 10 nucleotides agree with TRBD2. V dropped 5 bases and J dropped 2; count of bases not matched to a gene: 5. Germline-derived CDR1 and CDR2 are LNHDA and SQIVND (reference sequence). CDR3 length: 15 amino acids.

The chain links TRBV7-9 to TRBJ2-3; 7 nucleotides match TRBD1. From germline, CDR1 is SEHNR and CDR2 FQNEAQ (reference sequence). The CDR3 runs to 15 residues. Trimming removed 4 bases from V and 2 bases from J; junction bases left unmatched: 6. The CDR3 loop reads CASSSKTGITDTQYF. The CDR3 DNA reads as TGTGCCAGCAGCTCGAAGACAGGGATCACAGATACGCAGTATTTT.

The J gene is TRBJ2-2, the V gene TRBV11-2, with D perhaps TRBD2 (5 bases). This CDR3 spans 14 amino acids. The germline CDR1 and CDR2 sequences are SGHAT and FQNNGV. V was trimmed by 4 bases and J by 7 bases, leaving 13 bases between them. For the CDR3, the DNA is TGTGCCAGCAGCTCCTTTCGGGAAGTCGGGGAGCTGTTTTTT. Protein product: CASSSFREVGELFF.

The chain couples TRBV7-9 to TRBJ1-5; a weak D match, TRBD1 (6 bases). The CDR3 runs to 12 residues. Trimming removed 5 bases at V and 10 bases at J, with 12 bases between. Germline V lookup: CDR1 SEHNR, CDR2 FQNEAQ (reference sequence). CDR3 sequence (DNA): TGTGCCAGCAGCGCAGGGGCCTCACCCCAGCATTTT. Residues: CASSAGASPQHF.

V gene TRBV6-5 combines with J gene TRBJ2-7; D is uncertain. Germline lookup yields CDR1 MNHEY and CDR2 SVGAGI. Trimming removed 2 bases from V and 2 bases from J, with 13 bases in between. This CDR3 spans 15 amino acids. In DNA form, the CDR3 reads TGTGCCAGCAGTTACGAAGCCGTGGGAACCTACGAGCAGTACTTC. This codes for CASSYEAVGTYEQYF.